This TCR beta chain was sequenced for a study of kidney transplant recipient with SARS-CoV-2 infection (dated by TCRdb to the early 2020s). This clonotype was picked up many times. This clone's antigen is unknown. Sequence at one end of the junction differs from germline and may be a read error. Interpreted using the paper, the time point label stands for: pre-pandemic baseline sample and day 111 after first positive SARS-CoV-2 test. Sequencing used an Illumina MiSeq. Profiling of the peripheral T cell repertoire targeted human TCRbeta genes. The authors' pipeline ran thus. Beta-binomial modelling was applied to test for differential clonotype abundance so that variability over time was accounted for. Expanded clonotypes were screened against the ImmuneCODE reference database of SARS-CoV-2-associated TCRs and mapped to viral genome regions. Additional analyses of the repertoire looked at TRBV gene usage, CDR3 length, CDR3 amino acid overlap between time points, clonotype abundance distributions and Jaccard similarity. TCRdb ran its own pipeline on the public reads, namely fastp trimming at Q25 and MiXCR clone calling, and kept in-frame beta chains. Each CDR3 protein gets just one entry, which takes the most common genes and DNA from the rows behind it. These V and J calls originate from TCRdb's pipeline instead of the authors' own analysis. This sample gives 200,000 to 300,000 distinct CDR3 sequences in total; around 28% of them show up just once. Less than 8.5% of the sample is in the top ten clones.

The clonotype originates from a male patient aged 25 to 39 who had COVID-19 and was a kidney transplant recipient. Some T cells may be donor cells from the graft after a transplant. The sequencing here drew on a blood sample, taken at baseline and on roughly day 110 from a kidney transplant recipient.

The CDR3 protein sequence reads: CASSLGGGYNEQFF. Here is the DNA: TGTGCCAGCAGTTTAGGGGGTGGCTACAATGAGCAGTTCTTC. This chain joins TRBV5-1 to TRBJ2-1, and TRBD1 may be the D gene, going by 6 matching bases. Sequences SGHRS (CDR1) and YFSETQ (CDR2) are obtained from the germline V gene. Taken from cysteine to phenylalanine, the CDR3 has 14 residues. Just CDR3 DNA is preserved here, 42 bases in frame from base 1.